This TCR beta chain was captured in a study of blood T cell repertoires in COVID-19. For the study at large: The cDNA or gDNA used as material had been derived from T cells, B-cell-depleted T cells, or PBMCs.

Germline V gene sequence: CDR1 SGHTA, CDR2 FQGNSA. Trimming cost V 3 bases and J 8 bases, with 10 bases left between them. CDR3 length: 12 amino acids. Original data processing: By means of reference gene primer amplification, nucleated cell counts were estimated. Assay used: immunoSEQ multiplex PCR; TCRdb lists only in-frame clones, some missing. Clone size and the V and J calls come from that table; the DNA yielded D and trimming. The profile shows 190,000 or so clones, approximately 84% of them singletons. This chain links TRBV7-2 with TRBJ1-2; tentatively, D is TRBD1 (5 bases). The TCR was taken from a human donor with acute or convalescent COVID-19. The donor label of this sample is uncertain. The specimen was peripheral blood. Here the CDR3 DNA reads TGTGCCAGCAGCTTGGGGGGTAAGGGCTACACCTTC. Its translation: CASSLGGKGYTF.